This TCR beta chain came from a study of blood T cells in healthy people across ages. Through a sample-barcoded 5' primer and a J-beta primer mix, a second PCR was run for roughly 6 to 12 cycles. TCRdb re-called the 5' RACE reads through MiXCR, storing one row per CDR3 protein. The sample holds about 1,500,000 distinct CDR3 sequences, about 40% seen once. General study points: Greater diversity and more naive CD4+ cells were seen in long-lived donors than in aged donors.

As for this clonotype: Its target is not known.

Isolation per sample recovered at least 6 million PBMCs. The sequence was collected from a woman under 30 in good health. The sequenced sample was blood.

CDR3 nucleotides: TGTGCCAGCAGCCAAGGCGTAACCTCTCTTTCAGGGCAGTACTTC. Protein: CASSQGVTSLSGQYF. The chain employs TRBV3-1 and TRBJ2-5; possible D gene TRBD1, 5 bases. CDR1 and CDR2 from the germline V gene are LGHDT and YNNKEL (reference sequence). The CDR3 length is 15 residues. Trimming removed 1 base from V and 11 bases from J, with 20 bases in between.